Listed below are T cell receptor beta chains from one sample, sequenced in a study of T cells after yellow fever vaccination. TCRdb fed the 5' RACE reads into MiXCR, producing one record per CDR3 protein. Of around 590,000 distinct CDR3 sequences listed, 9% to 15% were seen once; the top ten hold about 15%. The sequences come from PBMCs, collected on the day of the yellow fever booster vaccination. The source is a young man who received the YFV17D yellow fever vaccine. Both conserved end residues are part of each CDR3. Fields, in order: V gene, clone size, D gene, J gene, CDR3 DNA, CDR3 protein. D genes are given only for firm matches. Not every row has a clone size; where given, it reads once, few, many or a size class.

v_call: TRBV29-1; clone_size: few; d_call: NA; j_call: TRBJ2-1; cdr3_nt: TGCAGCGTTGAAGCCGGGGGTGATGAGCAGTTCTTC; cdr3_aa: CSVEAGGDEQFF
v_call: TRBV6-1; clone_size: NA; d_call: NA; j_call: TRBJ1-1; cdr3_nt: TGTGCCAGCAGTCGGGGGGCGAGAACTGAAGCTTTCTTT; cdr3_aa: CASSRGARTEAFF
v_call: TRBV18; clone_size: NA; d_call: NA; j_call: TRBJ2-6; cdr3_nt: TGTGCCAGCTCACCAGTAAAGCTGAGTGGGGCCAACGTCCTGACTTTC; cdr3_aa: CASSPVKLSGANVLTF
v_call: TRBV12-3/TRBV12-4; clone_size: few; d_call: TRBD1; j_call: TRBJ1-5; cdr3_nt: TGTGCCAGCAGTGAGGACAGGGGAAAGGCGCCCCAGCATTTT; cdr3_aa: CASSEDRGKAPQHF
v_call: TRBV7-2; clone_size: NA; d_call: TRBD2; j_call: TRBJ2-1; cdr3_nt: TGTGCCAGCTTATCCGGGACTATCACCTACAATGAGCAGTTCTTC; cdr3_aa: CASLSGTITYNEQFF
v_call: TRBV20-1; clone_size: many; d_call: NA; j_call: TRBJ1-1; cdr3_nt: TGCAGTGCCCTCCGAGATTTGAACACTGAAGCTTTTTTT; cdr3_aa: CSALRDLNTEAFF
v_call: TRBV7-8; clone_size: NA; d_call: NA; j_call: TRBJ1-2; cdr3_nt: TGTGCCAGCAGCCCAGGGTTTTACGGCTACACCTTC; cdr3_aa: CASSPGFYGYTF
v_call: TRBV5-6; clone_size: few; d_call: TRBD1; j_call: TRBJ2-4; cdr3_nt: TGTGCCAGCAGCTTATATGTGACAGGGACCCGGGGCATTCAGTACTTC; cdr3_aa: CASSLYVTGTRGIQYF
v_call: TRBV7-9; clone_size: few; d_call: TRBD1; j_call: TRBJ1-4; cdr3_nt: TGTGCCAGCAGCGTCGGACAGGCGGCTAATGAAAAACTGTTTTTT; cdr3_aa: CASSVGQAANEKLFF
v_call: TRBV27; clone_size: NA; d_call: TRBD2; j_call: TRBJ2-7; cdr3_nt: TGTGCCAGCAGTCACACTAGCGGGGGTTCCTACGAGCAGTACTTC; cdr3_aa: CASSHTSGGSYEQYF
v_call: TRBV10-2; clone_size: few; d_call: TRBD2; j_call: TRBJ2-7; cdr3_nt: TGCGCCAGCAGTGATGTGGCTAGCGGGGTGCTTGGTCAGTACTTC; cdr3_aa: CASSDVASGVLGQYF
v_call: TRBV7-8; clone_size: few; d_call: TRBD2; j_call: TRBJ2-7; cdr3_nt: TGTGCCAGCAGCCGCGGGACTAGATGGTACGAGCAGTACTTC; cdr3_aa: CASSRGTRWYEQYF
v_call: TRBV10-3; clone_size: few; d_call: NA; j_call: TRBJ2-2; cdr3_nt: TGTGCCATCAGTGCCGGTTTCGGGGATGCCACCGGGGAGCTGTTTTTT; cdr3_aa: CAISAGFGDATGELFF
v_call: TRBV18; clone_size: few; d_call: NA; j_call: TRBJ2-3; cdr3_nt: TGTGCCAGCTCATCCTCCGCGACCGCCGATACGCAGTATTTT; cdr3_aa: CASSSSATADTQYF
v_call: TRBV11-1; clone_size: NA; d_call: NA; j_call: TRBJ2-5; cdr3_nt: TGTGCCAGCAGCTCCGGGGGACAATTGATATCAGAGCGGATGAAAGAGACCCAGTACTTC; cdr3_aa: CASSSGGQLISERMKETQYF
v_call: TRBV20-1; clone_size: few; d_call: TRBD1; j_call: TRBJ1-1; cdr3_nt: TGCAGTGCTAGAACGACAGGGACTATGAACACTGAAGCTTTCTTT; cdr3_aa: CSARTTGTMNTEAFF
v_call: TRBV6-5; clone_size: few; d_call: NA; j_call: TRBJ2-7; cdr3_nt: TGTGCCAGCAGTTACGCCGGCGCAGGTTTCCACGAGCAGTACTTC; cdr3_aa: CASSYAGAGFHEQYF
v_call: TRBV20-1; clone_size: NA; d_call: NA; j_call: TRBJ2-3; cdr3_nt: TGCAGTGCTACCGTTCGGCCCCTTACTAGCACAGATACGCAGTATTTT; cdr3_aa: CSATVRPLTSTDTQYF
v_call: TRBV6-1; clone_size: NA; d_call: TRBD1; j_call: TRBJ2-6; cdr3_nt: TGTGCCAGCCAGGGGGCGAAAGGGGCCAACGTCCTGACTTTC; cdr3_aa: CASQGAKGANVLTF
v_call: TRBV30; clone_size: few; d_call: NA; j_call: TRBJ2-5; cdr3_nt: TGTGCCTGGAGTGTACGGAGAGCTAAAGAGACCCAGTACTTC; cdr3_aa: CAWSVRRAKETQYF
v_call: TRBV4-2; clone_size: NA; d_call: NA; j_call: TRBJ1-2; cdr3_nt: TGTGCCAGCAGCCAAGAGCCAACGAGGAAGGCTAATGGCTACACCTTC; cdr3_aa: CASSQEPTRKANGYTF
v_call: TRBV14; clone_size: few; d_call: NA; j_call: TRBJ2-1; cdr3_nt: TGTGCCAGCAACGGAGGGTCTTACAATGAGCAGTTCTTC; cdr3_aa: CASNGGSYNEQFF
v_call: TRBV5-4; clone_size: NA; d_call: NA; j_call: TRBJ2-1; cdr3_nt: TGTGCCAGCAGCGTTTCCGATGAGCAGTTCTTC; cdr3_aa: CASSVSDEQFF
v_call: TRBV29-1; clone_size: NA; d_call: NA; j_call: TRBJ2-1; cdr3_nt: TGCAGCGTTCCATCGCTCAGTGAGCAGTTCTTC; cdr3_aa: CSVPSLSEQFF
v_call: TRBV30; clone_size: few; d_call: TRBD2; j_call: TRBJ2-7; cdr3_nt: TGTGCCTGGAGAAGATTAGCGGGAAACGAGCAGTACTTC; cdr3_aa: CAWRRLAGNEQYF
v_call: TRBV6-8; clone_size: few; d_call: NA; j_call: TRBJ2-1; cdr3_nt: TGTGCCAGCGATCCAATCCAGTTCTTC; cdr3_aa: CASDPIQFF
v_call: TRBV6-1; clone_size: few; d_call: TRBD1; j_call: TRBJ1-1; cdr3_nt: TGTGCCAGCAGGGGGACAGCGAACACTGAAGCTTTCTTT; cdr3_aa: CASRGTANTEAFF
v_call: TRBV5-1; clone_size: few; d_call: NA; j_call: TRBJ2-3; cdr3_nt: TGCGCCAGCAGCTTGTTAGCAGAATCGCAGTATTTT; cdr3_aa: CASSLLAESQYF
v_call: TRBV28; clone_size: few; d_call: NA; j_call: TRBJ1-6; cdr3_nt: TGTGCCAGCAGTCGACGGAATTCACCCCTCCACTTT; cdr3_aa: CASSRRNSPLHF
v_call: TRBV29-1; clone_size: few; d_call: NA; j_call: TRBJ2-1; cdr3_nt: TGCAGCGTCAGAGGGCACAATGAGCAGTTCTTC; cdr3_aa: CSVRGHNEQFF
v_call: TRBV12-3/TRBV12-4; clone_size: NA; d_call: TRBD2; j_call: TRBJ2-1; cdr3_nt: TGTGCCAGCAGTATGCTAGCGGGGTCCTACAATGAGCAGTTCTTC; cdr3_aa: CASSMLAGSYNEQFF
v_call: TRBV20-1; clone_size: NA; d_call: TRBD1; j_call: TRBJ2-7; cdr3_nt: TGCAGTGCTAGAGGGGGGGACAGGGTCTACGAGCAGTACTTC; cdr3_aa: CSARGGDRVYEQYF
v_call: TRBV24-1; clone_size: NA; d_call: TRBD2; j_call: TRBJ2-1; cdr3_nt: TGTGCCACCAGTGATCTAGCGGGGCCCTACAATGAGCAGTTCTTC; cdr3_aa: CATSDLAGPYNEQFF
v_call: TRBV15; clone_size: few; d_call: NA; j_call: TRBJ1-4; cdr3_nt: TGTGCCACCAGCATTCGTGGGGGCCTTGGTAATGAAAAACTGTTTTTT; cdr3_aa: CATSIRGGLGNEKLFF
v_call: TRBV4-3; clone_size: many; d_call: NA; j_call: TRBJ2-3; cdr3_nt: TGCGCCAGCAGCCCTGAGGGTGACACAGATACGCAGTATTTT; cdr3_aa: CASSPEGDTDTQYF
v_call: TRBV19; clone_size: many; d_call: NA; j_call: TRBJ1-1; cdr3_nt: TGTGCCAGTAGTATAGACGTGCGGGGCATCGACGCTTTCTTT; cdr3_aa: CASSIDVRGIDAFF
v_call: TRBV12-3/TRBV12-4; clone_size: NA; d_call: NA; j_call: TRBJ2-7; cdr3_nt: TGTGCCAGTACCTCACAGCAAACCTACGAGCAGTACTTC; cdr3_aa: CASTSQQTYEQYF
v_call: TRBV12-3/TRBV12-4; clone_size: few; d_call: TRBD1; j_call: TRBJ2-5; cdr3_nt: TGTGCCAGCGAGGGGACAGAAGAGACCCAGTACTTC; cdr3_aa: CASEGTEETQYF
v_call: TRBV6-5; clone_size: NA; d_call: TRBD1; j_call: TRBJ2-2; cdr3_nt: TGTGCCAGCAGTTACTCAGACCCGGGACAGGGTGGGTCCGGGGAGCTGTTTTTT; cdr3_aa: CASSYSDPGQGGSGELFF
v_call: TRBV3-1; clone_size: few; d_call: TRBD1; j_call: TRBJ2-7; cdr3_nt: TGTGCCAGCAGCCAAGGGACAGGGGGCGAGCAGTACTTC; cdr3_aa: CASSQGTGGEQYF
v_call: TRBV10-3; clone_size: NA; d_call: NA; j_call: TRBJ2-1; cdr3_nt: TGTGCCATCAGTGACCGGACGGGCGCCGCGTACAATGAGCAGTTCTTC; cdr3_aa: CAISDRTGAAYNEQFF
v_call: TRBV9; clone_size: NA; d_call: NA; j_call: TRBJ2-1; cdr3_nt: TGTGCCAGCAGCGTAGGCTCCCCCGCGACGTACAATGAGCAGTTCTTC; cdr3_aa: CASSVGSPATYNEQFF
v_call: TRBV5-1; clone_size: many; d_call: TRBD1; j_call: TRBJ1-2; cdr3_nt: TGCGCCAGCAGCCGGGACAGGGTCTATGGCTACACCTTC; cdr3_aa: CASSRDRVYGYTF
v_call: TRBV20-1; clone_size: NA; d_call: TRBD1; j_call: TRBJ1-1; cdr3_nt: TGCAGGCTAGGACAGGGCCTTCCCAAAGGAGGCAACACTGAAGCTTTCTTT; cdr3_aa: CRLGQGLPKGGNTEAFF
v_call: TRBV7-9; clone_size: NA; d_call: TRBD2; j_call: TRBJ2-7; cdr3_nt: TGTGCCAGCAGCTCAGAGACTAGCGGGAGCTACGAGCAGTACTTC; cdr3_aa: CASSSETSGSYEQYF
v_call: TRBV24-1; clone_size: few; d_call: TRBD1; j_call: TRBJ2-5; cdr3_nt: TGTGCCACCAGTGATTTGAAGACAGGGGTTATGGGCTCTCAAGAGACCCAGTACTTC; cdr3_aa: CATSDLKTGVMGSQETQYF
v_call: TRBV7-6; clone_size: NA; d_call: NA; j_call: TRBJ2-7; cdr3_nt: TGTGCCAGCAGCTCCGTCGACGGGGACGAGCAGTACTTC; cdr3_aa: CASSSVDGDEQYF
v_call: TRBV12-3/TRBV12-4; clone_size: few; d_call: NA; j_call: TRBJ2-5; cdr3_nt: TGTGCCAGCAGTGGGGACCAGACCCAGTACTTC; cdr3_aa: CASSGDQTQYF
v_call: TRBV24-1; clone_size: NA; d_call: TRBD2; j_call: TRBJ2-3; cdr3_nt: TGTGCCACCCAGCCCGGGGGGGGCCGGACAGATACGCAGTATTTT; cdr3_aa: CATQPGGGRTDTQYF
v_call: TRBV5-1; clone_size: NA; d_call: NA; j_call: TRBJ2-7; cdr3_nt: TGCGCCAGCAGCTTGGCCTTGGGGGAATACTACGAGCAGTACTTC; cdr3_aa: CASSLALGEYYEQYF
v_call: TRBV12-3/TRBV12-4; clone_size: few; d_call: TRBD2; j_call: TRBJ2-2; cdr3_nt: TGTGCCAGCAGTGCCCTGGCTAGCGGGAGGGACACCGGGGAGCTGTTTTTT; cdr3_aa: CASSALASGRDTGELFF
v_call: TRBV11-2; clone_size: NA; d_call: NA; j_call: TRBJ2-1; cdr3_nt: TGTGCCAGCAGCCCTACCCCCCAGCAATTAGAGCAGTTCTTC; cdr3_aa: CASSPTPQQLEQFF
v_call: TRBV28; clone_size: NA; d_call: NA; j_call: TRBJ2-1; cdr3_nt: TGTGCCAGCAGTTTCCCTCGTACAGGCACCAATGAGCAGTTCTTC; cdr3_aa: CASSFPRTGTNEQFF
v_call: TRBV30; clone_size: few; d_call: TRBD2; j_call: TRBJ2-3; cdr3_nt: TGTGCCTGGAGGAAGCGGGAGGGCCGATATACGCAGTATTTT; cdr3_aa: CAWRKREGRYTQYF
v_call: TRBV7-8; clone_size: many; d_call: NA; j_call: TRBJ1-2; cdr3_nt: TGTGCCAGCAGCCCGGACCCCAGGGTTTATGGCTACACCTTC; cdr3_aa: CASSPDPRVYGYTF
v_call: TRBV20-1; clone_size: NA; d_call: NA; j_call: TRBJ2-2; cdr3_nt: TGCAGTGCCGGGGGCTGGACCGGGGAGCTGTTTTTT; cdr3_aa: CSAGGWTGELFF
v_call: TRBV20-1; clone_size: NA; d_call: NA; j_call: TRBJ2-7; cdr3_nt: TGCAGTGCGGGTCCGTCGGGCGGGGACGCCTACGAGCAGTACTTC; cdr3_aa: CSAGPSGGDAYEQYF
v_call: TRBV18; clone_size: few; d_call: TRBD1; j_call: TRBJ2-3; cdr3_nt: TGTGCCAGCTCACCCCAGACAGGGAGCACAGATACGCAGTATTTT; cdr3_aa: CASSPQTGSTDTQYF
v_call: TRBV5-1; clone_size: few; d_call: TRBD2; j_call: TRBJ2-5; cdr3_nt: TGCGCCAGCAGCTTGAGACAAACACCGGGGGGTCGAGAGACCCAGTACTTC; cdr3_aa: CASSLRQTPGGRETQYF
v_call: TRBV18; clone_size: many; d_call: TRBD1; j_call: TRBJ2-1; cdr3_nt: TGTGCCAGCTCACCTGGGACAGGGGACTACAATGAGCAGTTCTTC; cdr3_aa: CASSPGTGDYNEQFF